This TCR beta chain comes out of a study of blood T cell repertoires in COVID-19. In the original analysis: The assay estimated nucleated cells by amplifying reference gene primers. Some clones are missing from TCRdb's copy, which holds only in-frame ones; the method was immunoSEQ multiplex PCR. Clonal size and the V and J genes are those of that table, whereas D and trimming came from the DNA. The top ten clones hold approximately 9.3% of a sample with 300,000 to 350,000 clones, roughly 89% of them seen once. Seattle-derived patients entered the study during active infection and were followed longitudinally. The CDR3 extends over 15 amino acids. Germline assignment: CDR1 SGHKS and CDR2 YYEKEE (reference sequence). Trimming took off 4 bases at V and 8 bases at J, with 21 bases between the two ends.

This clonotype originated in a man between 25 and 39 years old with COVID-19, enrolled during active disease. Sequencing used peripheral blood. This sequence joins TRBV5-5 and TRBJ1-2; D is unclear. The CDR3 nucleotides read TGTGCCAGCAGCACACTGACGGGAATAGGTAGAGGCTACACCTTC. It encodes CASSTLTGIGRGYTF.